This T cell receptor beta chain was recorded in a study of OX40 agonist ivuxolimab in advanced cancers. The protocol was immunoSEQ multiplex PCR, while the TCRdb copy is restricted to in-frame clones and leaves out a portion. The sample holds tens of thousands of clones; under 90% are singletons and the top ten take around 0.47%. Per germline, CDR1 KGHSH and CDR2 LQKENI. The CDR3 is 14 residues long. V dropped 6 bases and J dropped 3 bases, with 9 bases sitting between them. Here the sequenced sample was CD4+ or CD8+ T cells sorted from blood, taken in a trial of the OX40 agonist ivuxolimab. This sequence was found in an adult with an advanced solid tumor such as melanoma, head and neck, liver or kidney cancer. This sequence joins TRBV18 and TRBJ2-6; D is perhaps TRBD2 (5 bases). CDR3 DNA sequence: TGTGCCAGCTCGGTGGACTTTGGGGCCAACGTCCTGACTTTC. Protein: CASSVDFGANVLTF.